One and the same sample provided the 17 T cell receptor beta chains below, sequenced in a study of blood T cell repertoires in COVID-19. Measured with immunoSEQ multiplex PCR; TCRdb has only the in-frame clones, and not every one. This table has more than 60,000 clones, around 91% appearing once. Sequenced input: peripheral blood. The receptor set was obtained from a man aged 50-60 years with acute or convalescent COVID-19.

The chain recombines TRBV11-3 with TRBJ1-1, with D maybe TRBD1 (5 bases). Germline V gene lookup returns CDR1 SGHNT and CDR2 YENEEA. This CDR3 spans 15 amino acids. With 3 bases removed from V and 3 bases from J, the gap between germline ends came to 14 bases. The DNA for the CDR3 is TGTGCCAGCAGCTTCCGCGGGACGTACGACACTGAAGCTTTCTTT. Translation: CASSFRGTYDTEAFF.

The rearrangement uses TRBV18 and TRBJ2-6, with 7 bases matching TRBD2. This CDR3 contains 18 residues. Germline CDR1 KGHSH, CDR2 LQKENI. Trimming removed 2 bases from V and 0 bases from J; junction bases left unmatched: 7. CDR3 protein: CASSPFASGASGANVLTF. CDR3 in DNA: TGTGCCAGCTCACCATTTGCTAGCGGAGCCTCTGGGGCCAACGTCCTGACTTTC.

V is TRBV10-3 and J is TRBJ2-1; 12 bases are shared with TRBD2. Germline CDR1 and CDR2: ENHRY and SYGVKD. The CDR3 spans 17 residues. J gave up 1 base and V 4 bases, and 5 bases lay outside the gene matches. The CDR3 bases are TGTGCCATCAGTGGGCTAGCGGGAGGGTCATCCTACAATGAGCAGTTCTTC. This encodes CAISGLAGGSSYNEQFF.

This chain connects TRBV29-1 to TRBJ1-4, with D possibly TRBD1 on 5 matching bases. V shed 2 bases and J shed 8 bases, with 27 bases lying between them. Germline V gene lookup returns CDR1 SQVTM and CDR2 ANQGSEA. This CDR3 comprises 18 residues. The DNA for the CDR3 is TGCAGCGTTGAACTCTGGACAACTACCTCCTTACGTCCCGAAAAACTGTTTTTT. This gives the protein CSVELWTTTSLRPEKLFF.

This clone came up once. This chain uses TRBV5-1 with TRBJ2-7; perhaps TRBD1 as D (6 bases). CDR1 is SGHRS, CDR2 YFSETQ, per germline. The CDR3 loop spans 14 amino acids. V was pared by 4 bases and J by 3 bases, with 14 bases between. CDR3 nucleotide sequence: TGCGCCAGCAGCGGGACACGACACGACTACGAGCAGTACTTC. This gives the protein CASSGTRHDYEQYF.

A few counts support this clone. J is TRBJ2-1 and V is TRBV29-1; 12 bases match TRBD2. V gave up 6 bases and J gave up 4 bases; unmatched junction bases: 4. Per germline, CDR1 SQVTM and CDR2 ANQGSEA. The CDR3 runs 14 residues. CDR3 in amino acids: CSVGLAGLYNEQFF. In DNA form, the CDR3 reads TGCAGCGTAGGACTAGCGGGACTTTACAATGAGCAGTTCTTC.

This sequence joins TRBV30 and TRBJ1-1, with D possibly matching TRBD1 (5 bases). Trimming removed 1 base at V and 3 bases at J, with 9 bases between. From germline, CDR1 is GTSNPN and CDR2 SVGIG (reference sequence). The CDR3 has 13 residues. CDR3 region: CAWSEGRDTEAFF. CDR3 sequence (DNA): TGTGCCTGGAGTGAGGGCAGGGACACTGAAGCTTTCTTT.

This rearrangement joins TRBV27 to TRBJ1-1; 9 bases are a match to TRBD1. V lost 5 bases, J lost 7 bases, and 8 bases stayed unmatched. The V gene's germline CDR1 is MNHEY and CDR2 SMNVEV (reference sequence). This CDR3 is built from 14 residues. DNA for the CDR3: TGTGCCAGCAGTGAACAGGGGGCGGAAAGTGAAGCTTTCTTT. Encoded protein: CASSEQGAESEAFF.

The J gene is TRBJ2-2, the V gene TRBV2; 13 positions match TRBD2. Unmatched junction bases numbered 8, after V lost 6 bases and J lost 7 bases. Germline CDR1 and CDR2: SNHLY and FYNNEI. The CDR3 is made up of 16 amino acids. The CDR3 DNA sequence: TGTGCCAGCAGCCGGACTAGCGGGAGTCCTGGCGGGGAGCTGTTTTTT. Its translation is CASSRTSGSPGGELFF.

The chain uses TRBV18 and TRBJ1-5; D may be TRBD1 (5 bases). Trimming left V 2 bases short and J 7 bases short, with 27 bases between. CDR1 is KGHSH and CDR2 is LQKENI in the germline V gene. The CDR3 runs to 19 residues. The CDR3 nucleotides are TGTGCCAGCTCACCATATCGGGGGGGGAAGGTGCAGGGCTGGCAGCCCCAGCATTTT. The encoded protein is CASSPYRGGKVQGWQPQHF.

This clone was counted only a few times. This chain joins TRBV5-4 and TRBJ2-7, with D perhaps matching TRBD1 (6 bases). Deletions cut 4 bases from V and 4 bases from J, with 18 bases between. The CDR3 contains 15 residues. Germline loops: CDR1 SGHNT, CDR2 YYREEE (reference sequence). The CDR3 sequence is CASSTPGHGSYEQYF. The CDR3 coding sequence is TGTGCCAGCAGCACTCCGGGACATGGTTCTTACGAGCAGTACTTC. The full variable domain, completed using reference TRBV5-4 and TRBJ2-7, is ETGVTQSPTHLIKTRGQQVTLRCSSQSGHNTVSWYQQALGQGPQFIFQYYREEENGRGNFPPRFSGLQFPNYSSELNVNALELDDSALYLCASSTPGHGSYEQYFGPGTRLTVT.

The chain links TRBV29-1 to TRBJ2-6, with 8 bases fitting TRBD1. Germline loops: CDR1 SQVTM, CDR2 ANQGSEA. The CDR3 totals 18 residues. The ends lost 1 base at V and 0 bases at J; junction bases unmatched: 8. The CDR3 DNA is TGCAGCGTTGAAGCCGGACAGGGACTGAACTCTGGGGCCAACGTCCTGACTTTC. It translates to CSVEAGQGLNSGANVLTF.

The rearrangement links TRBV7-2 to TRBJ2-1, with 10 bases aligning to TRBD2. The CDR3 is made up of 15 amino acids. Germline lookup yields CDR1 SGHTA and CDR2 FQGNSA. The V gene end was trimmed by 4 bases and the J gene end by 4 bases; junction bases not matched to a gene: 4. The CDR3 sequence is CASSSLAGVYNEQFF. In nucleotides, the CDR3 is TGTGCCAGCAGCTCCCTAGCGGGAGTTTACAATGAGCAGTTCTTC. Looking up the rest from reference TRBV7-2 and TRBJ2-1 gives the full variable domain: GAGVSQSPSNKVTEKGKDVELRCDPISGHTALYWYRQSLGQGLEFLIYFQGNSAPDKSGLPSDRFSAERTGGSVSTLTIQRTQQEDSAVYLCASSSLAGVYNEQFFGPGTRLTVL.

The chain employs TRBV5-1 and TRBJ2-7; TRBD1 matches 9 bases. Trimming removed 5 bases from V and 4 bases from J; junction bases left unmatched: 10. CDR3 length: 15 residues. CDR1 and CDR2 from the germline V gene are SGHRS and YFSETQ. In DNA form, the CDR3 reads TGCGCCAGCAGTAGGTTGGGGACAGGGCAGTACGAGCAGTACTTC. Encoded protein: CASSRLGTGQYEQYF. The variable domain in full, completed from reference TRBV5-1 and TRBJ2-7, reads KAGVTQTPRYLIKTRGQQVTLSCSPISGHRSVSWYQQTPGQGLQFLFEYFSETQRNKGNFPGRFSGRQFSNSRSEMNVSTLELGDSALYLCASSRLGTGQYEQYFGPGTRLTVT.

The V and J genes are TRBV11-2 and TRBJ1-2; TRBD1 aligns across 9 bases. Per germline, CDR1 SGHAT and CDR2 FQNNGV. With V trimmed by 4 bases and J by 3 bases, 6 bases remained unmatched. This CDR3 contains 15 residues. CDR3 in DNA: TGTGCCAGCAGCTACCGGACAGGGGATGACTATGGCTACACCTTC. It specifies CASSYRTGDDYGYTF.

The chain has TRBV7-9 and TRBJ2-7; TRBD2 is a possible D gene (6 bases). V shed 2 bases and J shed 6 bases, with 17 bases lying between them. Germline V lookup: CDR1 SEHNR, CDR2 FQNEAQ (reference sequence). The CDR3 covers 15 residues. The CDR3 loop reads CASSLSGQASPEQYF. The CDR3 DNA reads TGTGCCAGCAGCTTAAGCGGGCAGGCCTCCCCCGAGCAGTACTTC.

The rearrangement links TRBV19 to TRBJ1-1; 7 bases fit TRBD1. CDR1 is LNHDA, CDR2 SQIVND, per germline (reference sequence). The CDR3 is 13 residues long. J gave up 6 bases and V 7 bases, and 8 bases lay outside the gene matches. The CDR3 region has the DNA TGTGCCAGTAATAAACAGGGGCTTCCTGAAGCTTTCTTT. It is translated as CASNKQGLPEAFF.